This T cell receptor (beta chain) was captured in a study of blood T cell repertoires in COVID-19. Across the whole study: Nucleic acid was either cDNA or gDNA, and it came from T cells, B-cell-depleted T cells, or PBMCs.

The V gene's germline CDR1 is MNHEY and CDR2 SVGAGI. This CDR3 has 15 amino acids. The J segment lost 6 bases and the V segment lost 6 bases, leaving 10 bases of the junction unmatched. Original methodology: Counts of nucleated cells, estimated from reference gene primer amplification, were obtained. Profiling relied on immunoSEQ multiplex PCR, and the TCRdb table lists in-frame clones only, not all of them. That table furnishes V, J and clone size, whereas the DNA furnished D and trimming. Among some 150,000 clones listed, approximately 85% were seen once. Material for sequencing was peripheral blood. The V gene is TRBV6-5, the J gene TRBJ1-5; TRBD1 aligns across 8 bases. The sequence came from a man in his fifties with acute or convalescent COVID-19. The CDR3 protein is CASSYGTGHRQPQHF. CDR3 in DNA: TGTGCCAGCAGCTATGGGACAGGCCATCGTCAGCCCCAGCATTTT.